This T cell receptor (beta chain) originates from a study of CD8+ T cells in alopecia areata. The germline V gene has CDR1 GTSNPN and CDR2 SVGIG (reference sequence). The V end was cut by 2 bases, the J end by 4 bases, with 8 bases between. The CDR3 consists of 12 residues. With regard to this clone: This sample includes further DNA sequences coding for the same CDR3.

RNA, once extracted, was reverse transcribed into cDNA for use as the sequencing template. Profiling relied on immunoSEQ multiplex PCR, and the TCRdb table lists in-frame clones only, not all of them. Of about 180,000 clones detected, 63% appear once; the ten largest clones hold under 2%. J is TRBJ1-2 and V is TRBV30; a possible D gene is TRBD1 (5 bases). This specimen consisted of CD4+ T cells sorted from blood, obtained at week 0. This sequence originates from a human donor with alopecia areata. The CDR3 reads CAWSRGSYGYTF. In DNA form, the CDR3 reads TGTGCCTGGAGTCGGGGGAGCTATGGCTACACCTTC.